Here is one TCR beta chain with its context. Its antigen remains undetermined. Base quality data are lacking; no much larger clone is found one base away. The source of the sample is a study of blood T cell repertoires in COVID-19 (dated by TCRdb to about 2020). In terms of the full investigation: Samples from collaborators originated in the United States, Italy and Spain and spanned both the acute and convalescent phases of COVID-19. The prospective study material was composed of cDNA or gDNA derived from T cells, B-cell-depleted T cells, or PBMCs. Deeply sampled blood TCRbeta repertoires from subjects exposed to, actively infected with, or recovered from COVID-19 were included in the dataset. The repertoires were released in a freely available public database intended as a resource for research on the immune response to SARS-CoV-2. Samples were obtained from the ongoing ImmuneRACE study (first 160 participants) and from roughly 1,300 subjects provided by 6 global collaborators. A de-identified subject ID, COVID-19 status, age in years and sex were almost always included in the sample metadata. HLA class I and class II types, where available, came from metadata supplied by the sample provider rather than from assay-based typing. General conclusions and limits of the study: The quantity of clinical and demographic metadata differed by source and by participant and was supplied without curation.

At the junction V is shortened by 0 bases and J by 18 bases, with 10 bases in between. The CDR3 runs 11 residues from the cysteine to the phenylalanine. Kept here is only the CDR3 DNA, which spans 33 bases and is read in frame from base 1. Sequences SGHDT (CDR1) and YYEEEE (CDR2) are obtained from the germline V gene. Collaborating institutions collected whole blood in K2EDTA tubes following their own protocols. For TCRbeta analysis, collaborators shipped samples as frozen whole blood, isolated PBMCs, or DNA extracted from either of those sample types. TCRbeta CDR3 regions were amplified from genomic DNA by means of the immunoSEQ Assay, a bias-controlled multiplex PCR. In the original analysis: Within the assay, amplification of reference gene primers was used to estimate how many nucleated cells each sample contained. To quantify the absolute abundance of each unique TCRbeta CDR3 rearrangement, sequence reads were collapsed and filtered. For each sample, productive Simpson clonality was calculated as the square root of Simpson's diversity index across productive rearrangements. TCRdb took over this immuneACCESS table, retaining in-frame rearrangements with V and J assigned. Such tables are incomplete; in checked studies, under half of the missing clones stem from an unresolved V gene, and the remainder is unexplained. D and trimming were read from the DNA, whereas the V and J calls and clone size are those reported in that table. The sample contains fewer than 150,000 clones, 70% to 80% of them found a single time. The ten largest clones represent 10% to 13% of the sample.

The sample comprised peripheral blood. The sequence was obtained from a human donor in a cohort sampled during active COVID-19. The chain was built from TRBV5-6 and TRBJ1-6; confidence is insufficient to name the D gene. The CDR3 protein is CASSLGSQYHF. The sequenced DNA is TGTGCCAGCAGCTTGGGTAGCCAGTACCACTTT.